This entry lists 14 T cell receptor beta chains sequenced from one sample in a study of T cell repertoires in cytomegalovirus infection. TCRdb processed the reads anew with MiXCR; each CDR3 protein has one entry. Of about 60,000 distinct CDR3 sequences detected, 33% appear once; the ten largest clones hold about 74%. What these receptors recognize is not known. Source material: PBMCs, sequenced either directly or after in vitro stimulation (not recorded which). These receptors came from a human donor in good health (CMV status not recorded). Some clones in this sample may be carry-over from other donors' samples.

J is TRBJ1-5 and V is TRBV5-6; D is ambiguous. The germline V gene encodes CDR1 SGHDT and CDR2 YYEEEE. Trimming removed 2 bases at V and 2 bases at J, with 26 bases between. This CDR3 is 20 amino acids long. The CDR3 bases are TGTGCCAGCAGCTTTCCCAAATCTGACCGTATGCCTGAGGGCAATCAGCCCCAGCATTTT. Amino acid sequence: CASSFPKSDRMPEGNQPQHF.

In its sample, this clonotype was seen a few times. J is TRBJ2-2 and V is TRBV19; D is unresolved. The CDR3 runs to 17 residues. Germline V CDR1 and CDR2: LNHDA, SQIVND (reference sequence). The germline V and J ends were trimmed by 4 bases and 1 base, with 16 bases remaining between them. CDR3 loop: CASSNLPMERNTGELFF. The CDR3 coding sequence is TGTGCCAGTAGTAACCTCCCAATGGAGAGGAACACCGGGGAGCTGTTTTTT. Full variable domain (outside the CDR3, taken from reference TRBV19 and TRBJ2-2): DGGITQSPKYLFRKEGQNVTLSCEQNLNHDAMYWYRQDPGQGLRLIYYSQIVNDFQKGDIAEGYSVSREKKESFPLTVTSAQKNPTAFYLCASSNLPMERNTGELFFGEGSRLTVL.

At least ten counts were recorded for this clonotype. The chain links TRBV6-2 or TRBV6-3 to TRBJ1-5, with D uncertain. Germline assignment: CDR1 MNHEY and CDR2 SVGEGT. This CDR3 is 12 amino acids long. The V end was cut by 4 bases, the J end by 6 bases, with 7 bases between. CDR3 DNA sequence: TGTGCCAGCAGTTTAGGCGCTCAGCCCCAGCATTTT. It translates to CASSLGAQPQHF.

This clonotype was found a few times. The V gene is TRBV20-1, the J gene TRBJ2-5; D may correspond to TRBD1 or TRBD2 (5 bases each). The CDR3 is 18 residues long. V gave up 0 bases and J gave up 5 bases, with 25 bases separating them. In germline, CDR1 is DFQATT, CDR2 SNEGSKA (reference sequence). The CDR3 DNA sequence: TGCAGTGCTAGAGATTGGCTACCCCCGTGGGTAGGGGAGGAGACCCAGTACTTC. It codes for CSARDWLPPWVGEETQYF.

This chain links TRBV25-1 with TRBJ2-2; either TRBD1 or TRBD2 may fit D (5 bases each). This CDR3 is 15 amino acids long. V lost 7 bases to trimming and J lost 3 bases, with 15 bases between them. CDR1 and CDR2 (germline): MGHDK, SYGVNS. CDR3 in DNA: TGTGCCAGCACCGAGGGGTCAGGGTACACCGGGGAGCTGTTTTTT. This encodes CASTEGSGYTGELFF.

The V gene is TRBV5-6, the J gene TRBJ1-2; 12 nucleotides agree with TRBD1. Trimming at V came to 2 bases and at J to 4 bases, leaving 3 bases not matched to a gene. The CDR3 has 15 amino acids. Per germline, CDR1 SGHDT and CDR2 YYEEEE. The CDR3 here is CASSFGTGGVYGYTF. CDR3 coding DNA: TGTGCCAGCAGCTTCGGGACAGGGGGCGTCTATGGCTACACCTTC.

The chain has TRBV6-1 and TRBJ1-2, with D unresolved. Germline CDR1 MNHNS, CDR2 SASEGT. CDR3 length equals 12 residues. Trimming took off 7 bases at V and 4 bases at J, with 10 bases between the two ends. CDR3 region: CASTGGFYGYTF. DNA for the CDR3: TGTGCCAGCACGGGCGGGTTCTATGGCTACACCTTC.

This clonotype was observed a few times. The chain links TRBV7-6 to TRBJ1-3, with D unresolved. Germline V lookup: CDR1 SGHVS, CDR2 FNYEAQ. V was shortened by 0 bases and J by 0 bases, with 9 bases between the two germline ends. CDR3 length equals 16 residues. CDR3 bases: TGTGCCAGCAGCTTAGCGGCCGCCAGCTCTGGAAACACCATATATTTT. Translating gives CASSLAAASSGNTIYF.

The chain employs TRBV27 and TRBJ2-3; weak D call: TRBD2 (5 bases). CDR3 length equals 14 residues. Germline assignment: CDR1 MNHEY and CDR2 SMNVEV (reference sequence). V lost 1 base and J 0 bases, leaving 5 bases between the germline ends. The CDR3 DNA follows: TGTGCCAGCAGTTTATGGACTAGCACAGATACGCAGTATTTT. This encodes CASSLWTSTDTQYF.

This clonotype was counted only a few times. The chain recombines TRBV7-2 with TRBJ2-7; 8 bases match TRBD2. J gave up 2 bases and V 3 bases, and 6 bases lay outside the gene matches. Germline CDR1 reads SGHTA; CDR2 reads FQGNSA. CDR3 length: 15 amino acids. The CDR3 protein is CASSFSGRSTYEQYF. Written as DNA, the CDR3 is TGTGCCAGCAGCTTCAGCGGGAGATCAACCTACGAGCAGTACTTC.

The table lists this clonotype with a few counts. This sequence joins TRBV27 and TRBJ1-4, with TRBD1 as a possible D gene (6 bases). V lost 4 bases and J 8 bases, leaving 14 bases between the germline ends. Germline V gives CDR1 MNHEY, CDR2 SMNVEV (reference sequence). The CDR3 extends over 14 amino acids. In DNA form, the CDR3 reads TGTGCCAGCAGTTCTGTCAGGGGCAGGGAAAAACTGTTTTTT. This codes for CASSSVRGREKLFF.

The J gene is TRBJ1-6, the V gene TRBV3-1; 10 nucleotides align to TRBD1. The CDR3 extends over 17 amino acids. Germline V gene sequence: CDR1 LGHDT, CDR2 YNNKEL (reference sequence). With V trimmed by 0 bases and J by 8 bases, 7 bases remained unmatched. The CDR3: CASSQDLAGQGYSPLHF. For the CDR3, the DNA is TGTGCCAGCAGCCAAGATCTGGCGGGACAGGGGTATTCACCCCTCCACTTT.

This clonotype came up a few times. CDR3 protein: CASSLISVGPDEAFF. The CDR3 DNA reads as TGTGCCAGCAGCCTCATCTCGGTCGGACCCGATGAAGCTTTCTTT. V and J are TRBV3-1 and TRBJ1-1; no clear D gene. Germline loops: CDR1 LGHDT, CDR2 YNNKEL (reference sequence). V was cut by 4 bases and J by 7 bases, with 19 bases left in between. The CDR3 is made up of 15 amino acids.

The CDR3 sequence is CSATITDTQYF. The CDR3 nucleotides read TGCAGTGCTACAATCACAGATACGCAGTATTTT. The rearrangement uses TRBV20-1 and TRBJ2-3; D is undetermined. The CDR3 sequence is 11 residues long. The germline CDR1 and CDR2 sequences are DFQATT and SNEGSKA (reference sequence). Between the trimmed V and J ends, which lost 4 bases and 2 bases, there was a span of 4 bases.